This entry lists 15 T cell receptor beta chains sequenced from one sample in a study of CD8+CD57+ T cells in acquired aplastic anemia. TCR beta VDJ and CDR3 profiling used genomic DNA as template. TCRdb itself ran the reads through MiXCR, one entry per CDR3 protein. The profile shows roughly 250,000 distinct CDR3 sequences, approximately 45% of them singletons. Before being chosen for sequencing, patients had shown CD8+CD57+ cell expansion by flow cytometry. Input material: sorted CD4+, CD8+, or CD8+CD57+ T cells (not recorded which) from PBMCs. The origin of the receptors is a human donor with aplastic anemia.

The rearrangement uses TRBV7-2 and TRBJ1-1; D perhaps matches TRBD1 (5 bases). The CDR3 loop spans 13 amino acids. Trimming stripped 5 bases from V and 4 bases from J, with 11 bases between. Germline-derived CDR1 and CDR2 are SGHTA and FQGNSA. CDR3 residues: CASSRGTVTEAFF. CDR3 in DNA: TGTGCCAGCAGCCGTGGGACGGTCACTGAAGCTTTCTTT.

This clonotype was observed at least ten times. The chain uses TRBV7-9 and TRBJ2-1, with D perhaps matching TRBD1 (5 bases). CDR1 is SEHNR, CDR2 FQNEAQ, per germline (reference sequence). This CDR3 is built from 17 residues. Deletions cut 2 bases from V and 5 bases from J, with 19 bases between. The CDR3 protein is CASSLNFGQGPNNEQFF. The CDR3 DNA follows: TGTGCCAGCAGCTTAAATTTTGGGCAGGGTCCCAACAATGAGCAGTTCTTC.

The rearrangement uses TRBV7-6 and TRBJ2-5, with 7 bases aligning to TRBD2. This CDR3 is built from 16 residues. The junction had 11 bases not matched to a gene; V was cut back by 0 bases and J by 7 bases. Germline CDR1 SGHVS, CDR2 FNYEAQ. The CDR3 sequence is CASSLAKGGVTGTQYF. CDR3 DNA sequence: TGTGCCAGCAGCTTAGCCAAGGGAGGGGTCACTGGGACCCAGTACTTC.

This clonotype was counted at least ten times. This chain joins TRBV4-2 and TRBJ2-1; D gene unclear. V lost 2 bases and J lost 8, with 13 bases in between. This CDR3 is 14 amino acids long. Germline CDR1 and CDR2: LGHNA and YNFKEQ. The CDR3 DNA follows: TGTGCCAGCAGCCAAAACCAACCGGCCGATGAGCAGTTCTTC. Its translation: CASSQNQPADEQFF.

This chain connects TRBV5-1 to TRBJ2-7; 12 bases fit TRBD1. The CDR3 is 15 residues long. V trimming: 4 bases; J trimming: 5 bases; junction bases outside the gene matches: 7. In germline, CDR1 is SGHRS, CDR2 YFSETQ. The CDR3 reads CASSPTGTGGHEQYF. The CDR3 DNA reads as TGCGCCAGCAGCCCCACCGGGACAGGGGGCCACGAGCAGTACTTC.

This clonotype was seen many times. J is TRBJ2-7 and V is TRBV12-3 or TRBV12-4; 10 bases are a match to TRBD2. V lost 6 bases, J lost 6 bases, and 5 bases stayed unmatched. This CDR3 contains 13 residues. The CDR3 nucleotides read TGTGCCAGCAGAGAGCGGGGGGGACGCGAGCAGTACTTC. Protein sequence: CASRERGGREQYF.

This clonotype has ten or more counts. This rearrangement joins TRBV9 to TRBJ2-7; a possible D gene is TRBD2 (6 bases). The germline gives CDR1 SGDLS, CDR2 YYNGEE. Trimming pared 0 bases from V and 2 bases from J, leaving 15 bases between. The CDR3 consists of 16 residues. The CDR3 reads CASSVARESGAYEQYF. CDR3 bases: TGTGCCAGCAGCGTAGCTCGGGAGTCGGGGGCCTACGAGCAGTACTTC.

This clonotype was seen only once. The rearrangement uses TRBV10-3 and TRBJ1-3; possible D gene TRBD1, 5 bases. The CDR3 runs 15 residues. Germline V gene sequence: CDR1 ENHRY, CDR2 SYGVKD. V lost 7 bases and J lost 0, with 13 bases in between. The CDR3 protein is CAIIDPDSSGNTIYF. The CDR3 DNA reads TGTGCCATCATCGACCCCGACAGCTCTGGAAACACCATATATTTT.

The rearrangement links TRBV27 to TRBJ2-5; D possibly corresponds to TRBD1 (6 bases). The J call is doubtful: the DNA matches TRBJ2-7 better. From germline, CDR1 is MNHEY and CDR2 SMNVEV (reference sequence). The CDR3 is 14 amino acids. CDR3 in DNA: TGTGCCAGCAGTTACGGTACAGGGATCTACGAGCAGTACTTC. Its protein is CASSYGTGIYEQYF.

The sample holds one count of this clonotype. Possible read error: a much larger clone is one base away. The chain recombines TRBV5-1 with TRBJ1-1, with a tentative D call TRBD1 (6 bases). Germline CDR1 SGHRS, CDR2 YFSETQ. The CDR3 runs to 17 residues. The CDR3 DNA is TGTGCCAGCAGCCCACGGGACATCGGGTTCGAGGTCACTGAAGCTTTCTTT. This sequence encodes CASSPRDIGFEVTEAFF.

This clonotype was detected ten times or more. This chain uses TRBV20-1 with TRBJ1-2; TRBD1 is a possible D gene (5 bases). The CDR3 length is 14 residues. Germline V gene sequence: CDR1 DFQATT, CDR2 SNEGSKA (reference sequence). The ends were cut back, 3 bases at V and 3 bases at J, with 14 bases in the middle. The CDR3 loop reads CSASQTGVDYGYTF. As DNA, the CDR3 is TGCAGTGCTAGCCAGACGGGGGTTGACTATGGCTACACCTTC.

As concerns this clonotype: A read error is possible here, since a much larger clone lies one base away. The chain has TRBV13 and TRBJ1-2; 9 bases match TRBD1. The germline gives CDR1 PRHDT, CDR2 FYEKMQ (reference sequence). The CDR3 runs 15 residues. Losses at the gene ends were 5 bases for V and 1 base for J; bases not matched to a gene: 5. This CDR3 is CASSPGTGFNYGYTF. The CDR3 DNA reads as TGTGCCAGCAGCCCCGGGACAGGGTTTAACTATGGCTACACCTTC. The entire variable domain, with the rest obtained from reference TRBV13 and TRBJ1-2, is as follows: AAGVIQSPRHLIKEKRETATLKCYPIPRHDTVYWYQQGPGQDPQFLISFYEKMQSDKGSIPDRFSAQQFSDYHSELNMSSLELGDSALYFCASSPGTGFNYGYTFGSGTRLTVV.

The chain joins TRBV24-1 to TRBJ2-1; perhaps TRBD1 as D (5 bases). Germline-derived CDR1 and CDR2 are KGHDR and SFDVKD. The CDR3 is made up of 13 amino acids. Between the trimmed V and J ends, which lost 5 bases and 3 bases, there was a span of 7 bases. The CDR3 sequence is CATSGQGYNEQFF. DNA for the CDR3: TGTGCCACCAGTGGCCAGGGCTACAATGAGCAGTTCTTC.

This clonotype has at least ten counts. The CDR3 loop is CASSPPVASYEQYF. In DNA, the CDR3 is TGTGCCAGCAGTCCACCGGTTGCATCCTACGAGCAGTACTTC. The gene calls are TRBV6-2 or TRBV6-3 and TRBJ2-7; D gene ambiguous. In germline, CDR1 is MNHEY, CDR2 SVGEGT. V dropped 5 bases and J dropped 1 base, with 12 bases sitting between them. The CDR3 has 14 residues.

This chain uses TRBV15 with TRBJ2-6; no firm D call. V lost 0 bases to trimming and J lost 2 bases, with 11 bases between them. The CDR3 consists of 17 residues. Germline V gene sequence: CDR1 LNHNV, CDR2 YYDKDF (reference sequence). Here the CDR3 DNA reads TGTGCCACCAGCAGAGATGAGCTGAACACTGGGGCCAACGTCCTGACTTTC. Amino acid sequence: CATSRDELNTGANVLTF.